This is a list of T cell receptor beta chains from one sample in a study of T cells in Graves' hyperthyroidism and ophthalmopathy. TCRdb re-derived calls from the multiplex PCR reads in MiXCR, one entry per CDR3 protein. This table has nearly 750,000 distinct CDR3 sequences, around a third appearing once. Source material: blood. Source of these receptors: a woman aged 35 to 49 with Graves' hyperthyroidism. Each CDR3 is given with its conserved first and last residue. Fields, in order: J gene, clone size, D gene, V gene, CDR3 protein, CDR3 DNA. A D gene is named only where the DNA matches it firmly. Expanded clones get a size class; other rows say once, few or many, or leave the size out.

TRBJ1-2	.	TRBD1	TRBV7-3	CASSTSVRGHYGYTF	TGTGCCAGTAGTACGTCGGTAAGGGGGCACTATGGCTACACCTTC
TRBJ2-7	.	TRBD2	TRBV5-4	CASSLDGLAGPF	TGTGCCAGCAGCTTGGACGGACTAGCGGGACCCTTC
TRBJ1-6	many	.	TRBV6-5	CASRDDRPNSPLHF	TGTGCCAGCAGAGATGACAGGCCCAATTCACCCCTCCACTTT
TRBJ1-3	.	.	TRBV4-3	CASSRKGPSFRGSGNTIYF	TGCGCCAGCAGCCGAAAGGGACCTTCTTTCCGAGGGTCTGGAAACACCATATATTTT
TRBJ2-2	.	TRBD2	TRBV5-4	CASSLGRGGGGNTGELFF	TGTGCCAGCAGCTTGGGACGGGGGGGAGGCGGAAACACCGGGGAGCTGTTTTTT
TRBJ2-2	.	.	TRBV7-2	CASSPYDRGSLGELFF	TGTGCCAGCAGCCCTTACGATAGGGGCTCTTTAGGGGAGCTGTTTTTT
TRBJ2-7	many	.	TRBV9	CASSSYSYEQYF	TGTGCCAGCAGCTCTTACAGCTACGAGCAGTACTTC
TRBJ2-3	.	.	TRBV2	CASKGWGTTTDTQYF	TGTGCCAGCAAGGGGTGGGGAACAACCACAGATACGCAGTATTTT
TRBJ2-7	many	.	TRBV7-6	CASSARFSGDEQYF	TGTGCCAGCAGCGCCCGATTCTCCGGGGACGAGCAGTACTTC
TRBJ1-6	many	.	TRBV6-5	CASSFASSPLHF	TGTGCCAGCAGTTTTGCTTCTTCACCCCTCCACTTT
TRBJ1-5	.	.	TRBV12-5	CASGLVLGAHQPQHF	TGTGCTAGTGGTTTGGTACTAGGGGCCCATCAGCCCCAGCATTTT
TRBJ1-5	many	.	TRBV19	CASSIRELQPQHF	TGTGCCAGTAGTATCAGGGAGTTGCAGCCCCAGCATTTT
TRBJ2-2	many	.	TRBV24-1	CATSDFGSYDRSNTGELFF	TGTGCCACCAGTGATTTTGGGTCGTATGACAGATCGAACACCGGGGAGCTGTTTTTT
TRBJ2-2	.	TRBD1	TRBV7-9	CASSLEGTGVTGELFF	TGTGCCAGCAGCTTAGAAGGGACAGGTGTGACCGGGGAGCTGTTTTTT
TRBJ2-5	.	.	TRBV19	CARDPQDGQETQYF	TGTGCTAGAGACCCACAGGACGGGCAAGAGACCCAGTACTTC
TRBJ1-1	.	.	TRBV5-6	CASSPDEGPGDTEAFF	TGTGCCAGCAGTCCAGACGAGGGGCCCGGGGACACTGAAGCTTTCTTT
TRBJ1-3	.	.	TRBV12-3/TRBV12-4	CASSLVLFSGNTIYF	TGTGCCAGCAGTTTAGTGCTGTTCTCTGGAAACACCATATATTTT
TRBJ2-7	many	.	TRBV14	CASSQGSSYEQYF	TGTGCCAGTTCCCAGGGGAGCTCCTACGAGCAGTACTTC
TRBJ1-5	.	.	TRBV5-6	CASSLRGSGNQPQHF	TGTGCCAGCAGCTTACGGGGGTCGGGCAATCAGCCCCAGCATTTT
TRBJ1-1	.	.	TRBV19	CASTPGRQEAAFF	TGTGCCAGTACCCCCGGCAGGCAGGAGGCAGCTTTCTTT
TRBJ1-2	many	.	TRBV6-5	CACSTVNYGYTF	TGTGCCTGTTCTACGGTTAACTATGGCTACACCTTC
TRBJ2-2	.	.	TRBV12-3/TRBV12-4	CASSLEEAGELFF	TGTGCCAGCAGTTTAGAAGAGGCCGGGGAGCTGTTTTTT
TRBJ2-7	.	TRBD2	TRBV13	CASSQGLAGVDVLSEQYF	TGCGCCAGCAGCCAAGGACTAGCGGGAGTCGATGTATTGTCCGAGCAGTACTTC
TRBJ1-2	many	.	TRBV12-3/TRBV12-4	CASTWGRGGYTF	TGTGCCAGCACTTGGGGTCGGGGTGGCTACACCTTC
TRBJ1-1	.	.	TRBV18	CASSPSLGVAFF	TGTGCCAGCTCGCCTTCGCTTGGTGTTGCTTTCTTT
TRBJ2-5	.	TRBD2	TRBV2	CATHSGRALGEQYF	TGTGCCACCCATAGCGGGAGGGCGTTAGGTGAGCAGTACTTC
TRBJ2-2	.	TRBD2	TRBV9	CASGSWASGKAGELFF	TGTGCCAGCGGTTCTTGGGCTAGCGGGAAGGCCGGGGAGCTGTTTTTT
TRBJ2-7	many	TRBD2	TRBV10-3	CASTTPGTRHEQYF	TGTGCCAGTACGACCCCCGGGACTAGGCACGAGCAGTACTTC